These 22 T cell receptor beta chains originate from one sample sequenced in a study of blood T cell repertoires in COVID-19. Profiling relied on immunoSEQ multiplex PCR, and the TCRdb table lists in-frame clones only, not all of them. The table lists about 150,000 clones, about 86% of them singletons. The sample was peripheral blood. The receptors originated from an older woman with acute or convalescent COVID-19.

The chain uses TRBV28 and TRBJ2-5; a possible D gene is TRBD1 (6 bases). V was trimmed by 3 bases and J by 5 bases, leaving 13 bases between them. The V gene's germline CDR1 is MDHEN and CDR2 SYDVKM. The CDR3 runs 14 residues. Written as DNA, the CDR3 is TGTGCCAGCAGTTTGGGACACTCTAAGGAGACCCAGTACTTC. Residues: CASSLGHSKETQYF.

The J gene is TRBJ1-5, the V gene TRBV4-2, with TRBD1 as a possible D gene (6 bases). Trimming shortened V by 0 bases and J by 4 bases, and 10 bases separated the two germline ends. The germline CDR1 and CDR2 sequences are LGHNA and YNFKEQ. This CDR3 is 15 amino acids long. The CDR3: CASSQDRGPNQPQHF. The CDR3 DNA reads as TGTGCCAGCAGCCAAGACAGGGGCCCTAATCAGCCCCAGCATTTT.

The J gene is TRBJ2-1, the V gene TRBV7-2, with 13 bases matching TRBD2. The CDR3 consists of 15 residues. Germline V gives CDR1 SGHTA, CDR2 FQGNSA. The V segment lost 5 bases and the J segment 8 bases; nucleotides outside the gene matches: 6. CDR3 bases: TGTGCCAGCAGCCCCGGACTAGCGGGAGTTTATGAGCAGTTCTTC. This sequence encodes CASSPGLAGVYEQFF.

CDR3 bases: TGTGCCAGCAGTTCCGGACTTACTGGAGAGACCCAGTACTTC. It specifies CASSSGLTGETQYF. The genes are TRBV6-5 and TRBJ2-5; the D gene is possibly TRBD2 (5 bases). Trimming took 4 bases from V and 4 from J, leaving 13 bases between them. This CDR3 contains 14 residues. The germline V gene encodes CDR1 MNHEY and CDR2 SVGAGI.

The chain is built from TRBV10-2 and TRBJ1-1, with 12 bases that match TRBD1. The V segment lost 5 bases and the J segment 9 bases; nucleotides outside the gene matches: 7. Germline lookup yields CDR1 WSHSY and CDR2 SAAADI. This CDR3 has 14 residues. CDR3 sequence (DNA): TGCGCCAGCAGTCCGGGACAGGGGGCAAGAAAAGCTTTCTTT. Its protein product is CASSPGQGARKAFF.

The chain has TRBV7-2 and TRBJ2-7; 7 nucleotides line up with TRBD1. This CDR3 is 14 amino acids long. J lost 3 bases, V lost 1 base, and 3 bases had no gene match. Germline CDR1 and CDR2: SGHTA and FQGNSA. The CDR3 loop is CASSLGQGDYEQYF. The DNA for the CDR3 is TGTGCCAGCAGCTTAGGGCAGGGGGACTACGAGCAGTACTTC.

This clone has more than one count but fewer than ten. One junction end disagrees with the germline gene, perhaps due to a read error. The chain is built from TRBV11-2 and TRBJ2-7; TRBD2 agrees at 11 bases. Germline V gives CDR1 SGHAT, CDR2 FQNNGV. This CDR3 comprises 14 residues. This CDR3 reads CASNLAGGSYEQYF. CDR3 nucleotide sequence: TGTGCCAGCAACTTAGCGGGAGGGTCCTACGAGCAGTACTTC. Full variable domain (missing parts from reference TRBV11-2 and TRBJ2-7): EAGVAQSPRYKIIEKRQSVAFWCNPISGHATLYWYQQILGQGPKLLIQFQNNGVVDDSQLPKDRFSAERLKGVDSTLKIQPAKLEDSAVYLCASNLAGGSYEQYFGPGTRLTVT.

CDR3 bases: TGTGCCAGCTCACGCAAAACCACAGGGTTACAGTCACCCCTCCACTTT. Translated, it gives CASSRKTTGLQSPLHF. The chain carries TRBV18 and TRBJ1-6, with D possibly matching TRBD1 (6 bases). The CDR3 has 16 amino acids. In germline, CDR1 is KGHSH, CDR2 LQKENI. Trimming left V 4 bases short and J 10 bases short, with 20 bases between. The complete variable domain, with remaining parts taken from reference TRBV18 and TRBJ1-6, reads NAGVMQNPRHLVRRRGQEARLRCSPMKGHSHVYWYRQLPEEGLKFMVYLQKENIIDESGMPKERFSAEFPKEGPSILRIQQVVRGDSAAYFCASSRKTTGLQSPLHFGNGTRLTVT.

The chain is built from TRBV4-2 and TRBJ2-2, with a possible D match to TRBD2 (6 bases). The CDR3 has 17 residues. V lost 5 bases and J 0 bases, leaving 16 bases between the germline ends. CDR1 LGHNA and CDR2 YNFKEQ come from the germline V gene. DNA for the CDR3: TGTGCCAGCAGCTTTACCCGGGGGAGCGCGAACACCGGGGAGCTGTTTTTT. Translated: CASSFTRGSANTGELFF.

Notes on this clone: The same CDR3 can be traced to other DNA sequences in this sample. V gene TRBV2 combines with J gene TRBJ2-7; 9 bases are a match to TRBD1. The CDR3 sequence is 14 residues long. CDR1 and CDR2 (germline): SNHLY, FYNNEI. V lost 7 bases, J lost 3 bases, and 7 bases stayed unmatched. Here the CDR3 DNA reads TGTGCCAGCAAAGCCGGGACAGGGAACTACGAGCAGTACTTC. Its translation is CASKAGTGNYEQYF.

CDR3 DNA sequence: TGTGCCAGTAGTTCTGGGACAGGGCAGAACACTGAAGCTTTCTTT. Residues: CASSSGTGQNTEAFF. V usage is TRBV19 and J usage is TRBJ1-1, with 9 positions matching TRBD1. Per the germline V gene, CDR1 is LNHDA and CDR2 is SQIVND (reference sequence). The CDR3 spans 15 residues. J lost 1 base, V lost 5 bases, and 5 bases had no gene match.

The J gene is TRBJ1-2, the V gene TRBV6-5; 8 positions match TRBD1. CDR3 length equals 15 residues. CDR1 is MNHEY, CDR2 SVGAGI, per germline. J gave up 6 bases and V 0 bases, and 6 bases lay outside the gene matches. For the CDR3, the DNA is TGTGCCAGCAGTTACTCCGCGCAGGGGGCACATGGCTACACCTTC. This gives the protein CASSYSAQGAHGYTF.

In nucleotides, the CDR3 is TGTGCCAGCAGCCCCCGACCCCAGGGGGCAACTAATGAAAAACTGTTTTTT. Amino acids: CASSPRPQGATNEKLFF. The chain is built from TRBV4-2 and TRBJ1-4; 7 bases are a match to TRBD1. The CDR3 spans 17 residues. Trimming at V came to 4 bases and at J to 0 bases, leaving 8 bases not matched to a gene. CDR1 LGHNA and CDR2 YNFKEQ come from the germline V gene.

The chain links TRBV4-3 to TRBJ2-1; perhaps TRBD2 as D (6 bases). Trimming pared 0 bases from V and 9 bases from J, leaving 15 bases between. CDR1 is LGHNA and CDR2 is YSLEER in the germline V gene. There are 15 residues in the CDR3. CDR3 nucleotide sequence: TGCGCCAGCAGCCAAGATGCCGGGGGTTATGGTGAGCAGTTCTTC. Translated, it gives CASSQDAGGYGEQFF.

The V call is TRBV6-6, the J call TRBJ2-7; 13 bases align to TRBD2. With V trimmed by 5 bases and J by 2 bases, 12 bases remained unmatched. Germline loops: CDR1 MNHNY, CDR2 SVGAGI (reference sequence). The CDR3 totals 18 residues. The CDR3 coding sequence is TGTGCCAGCAGTCGTGCCAGAGGGACTAGCGGGACACCCTACGAGCAGTACTTC. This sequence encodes CASSRARGTSGTPYEQYF.

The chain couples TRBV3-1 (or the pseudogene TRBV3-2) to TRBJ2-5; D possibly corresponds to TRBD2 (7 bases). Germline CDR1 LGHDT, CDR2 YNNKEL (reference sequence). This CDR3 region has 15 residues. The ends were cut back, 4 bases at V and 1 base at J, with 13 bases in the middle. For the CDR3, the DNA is TGTGCCAGCAGCCCGAGGGGGGGCCCCCAAGAGACCCAGTACTTC. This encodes CASSPRGGPQETQYF.

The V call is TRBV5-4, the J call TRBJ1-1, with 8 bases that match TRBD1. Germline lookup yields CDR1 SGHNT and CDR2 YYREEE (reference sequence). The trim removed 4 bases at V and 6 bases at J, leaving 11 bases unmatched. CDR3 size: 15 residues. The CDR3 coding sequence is TGTGCCAGCAGCCGGACAGGGTACGGGTTCTCTGAAGCTTTCTTT. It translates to CASSRTGYGFSEAFF.

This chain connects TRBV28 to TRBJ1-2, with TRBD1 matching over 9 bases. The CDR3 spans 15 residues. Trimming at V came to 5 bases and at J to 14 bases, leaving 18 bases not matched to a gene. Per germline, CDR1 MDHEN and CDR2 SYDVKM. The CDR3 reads CASSLWPQQGARWTF. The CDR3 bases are TGTGCCAGCAGTCTTTGGCCCCAACAGGGGGCGCGATGGACCTTC.

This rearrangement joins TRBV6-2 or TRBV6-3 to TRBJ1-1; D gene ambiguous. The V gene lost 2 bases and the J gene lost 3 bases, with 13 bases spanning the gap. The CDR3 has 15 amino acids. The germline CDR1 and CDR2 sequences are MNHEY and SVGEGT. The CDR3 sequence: CASSYTDPRDTEAFF. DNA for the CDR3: TGTGCCAGCAGTTACACGGACCCGCGGGACACTGAAGCTTTCTTT.

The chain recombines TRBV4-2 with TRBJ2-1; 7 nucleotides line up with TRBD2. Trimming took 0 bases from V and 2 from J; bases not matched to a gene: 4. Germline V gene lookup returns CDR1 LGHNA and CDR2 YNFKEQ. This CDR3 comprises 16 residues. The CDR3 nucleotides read TGTGCCAGCAGCCAAGAGCAACGGGGGGCCTACAATGAGCAGTTCTTC. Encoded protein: CASSQEQRGAYNEQFF.

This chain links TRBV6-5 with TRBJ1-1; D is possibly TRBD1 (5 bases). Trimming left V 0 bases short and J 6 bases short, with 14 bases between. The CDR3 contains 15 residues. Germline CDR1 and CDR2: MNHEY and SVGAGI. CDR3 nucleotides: TGTGCCAGCAGTTACTCGATGCGCAGGGTTTCTGAAGCTTTCTTT. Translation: CASSYSMRRVSEAFF.

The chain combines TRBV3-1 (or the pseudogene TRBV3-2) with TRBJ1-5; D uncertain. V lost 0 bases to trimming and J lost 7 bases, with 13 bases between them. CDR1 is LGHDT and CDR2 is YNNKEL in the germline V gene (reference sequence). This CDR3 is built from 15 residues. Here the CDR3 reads CASSQDTEEGQPQHF. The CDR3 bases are TGTGCCAGCAGCCAAGATACGGAGGAAGGGCAGCCCCAGCATTTT.